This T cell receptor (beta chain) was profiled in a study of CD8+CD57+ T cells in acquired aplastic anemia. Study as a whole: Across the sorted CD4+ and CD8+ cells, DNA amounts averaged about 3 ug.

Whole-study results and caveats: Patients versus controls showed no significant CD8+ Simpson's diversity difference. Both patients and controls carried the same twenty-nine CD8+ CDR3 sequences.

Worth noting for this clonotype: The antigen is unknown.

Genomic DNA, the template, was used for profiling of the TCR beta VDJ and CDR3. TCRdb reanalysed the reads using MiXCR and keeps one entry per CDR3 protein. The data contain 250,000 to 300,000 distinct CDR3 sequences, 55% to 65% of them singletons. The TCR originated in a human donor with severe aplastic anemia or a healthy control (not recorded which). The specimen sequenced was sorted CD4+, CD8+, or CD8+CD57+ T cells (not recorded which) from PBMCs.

The CDR3 reads CASSNPGQGLYEQYF. The CDR3, as DNA: TGTGCCAGTAGTAACCCGGGACAGGGCCTCTACGAGCAGTACTTC. The chain has TRBV19 and TRBJ2-7; TRBD1 matches 9 bases. V shed 4 bases, J shed 3 bases, and the junction held 7 bases outside the gene matches. This CDR3 has 15 residues. The germline gives CDR1 LNHDA, CDR2 SQIVND (reference sequence).